Shown below are 9 T cell receptor beta chains from a single sample sequenced in a study of glioma-infiltrating T cells after dendritic cell vaccination. Clones were read by immunoSEQ multiplex PCR, and TCRdb kept only the in-frame ones, dropping some. The sample lists approximately 99,000 clones, 65% to 85% occurring once. As for time point: after dendritic cell vaccination, including at tumor progression/relapse. The input for sequencing was blood, taken after dendritic cell vaccination. The receptors were gathered from a human donor with glioblastoma.

The gene calls are TRBV30 and TRBJ1-5; tentatively, D is TRBD1 (6 bases). Germline CDR1 reads GTSNPN; CDR2 reads SVGIG (reference sequence). This CDR3 spans 13 amino acids. Between the trimmed V and J ends, which lost 5 bases and 0 bases, there was a span of 8 bases. The CDR3 protein is CAWGQISNQPQHF. The CDR3 nucleotides read TGTGCCTGGGGACAGATTAGCAATCAGCCCCAGCATTTT.

This clone came up a few times. This chain joins TRBV30 and TRBJ2-7; 8 positions agree with TRBD1. The CDR3 extends over 12 amino acids. V lost 1 base and J lost 10; bases outside the gene matches: 6. CDR1 is GTSNPN and CDR2 is SVGIG in the germline V gene (reference sequence). The CDR3 bases are TGTGCCTGGAGTGGACAGGGGAAAGAACAGTACTTC. As protein: CAWSGQGKEQYF.

The chain uses TRBV5-1 and TRBJ1-1; D may be TRBD1 (5 bases). V gave up 4 bases and J gave up 3 bases, with 10 bases separating them. CDR3 size: 13 residues. The germline V gene encodes CDR1 SGHRS and CDR2 YFSETQ. CDR3: CASSRGADTEAFF. The CDR3 nucleotides are TGCGCCAGCAGCAGGGGCGCGGACACTGAAGCTTTCTTT.

This clone is a singleton in its sample. V usage is TRBV30 and J usage is TRBJ1-2, with TRBD1 as a possible D gene (5 bases). Germline CDR1 and CDR2: GTSNPN and SVGIG (reference sequence). The CDR3 spans 14 residues. V dropped 0 bases and J dropped 0 bases, with 8 bases sitting between them. The CDR3: CAWSVGGTNYGYTF. The CDR3 DNA reads as TGTGCCTGGAGTGTCGGGGGAACTAACTATGGCTACACCTTC.

This clone appeared a few times. The V and J genes are TRBV4-1 and TRBJ1-1, with 7 positions matching TRBD1. The CDR3 length is 14 residues. The V and J ends lost 3 bases and 4 bases, in that order; junction bases with no gene match: 5. Germline CDR1 and CDR2: MGHRA and YSYEKL. The CDR3 sequence is CASSHRGGGTEAFF. The CDR3 DNA sequence: TGCGCCAGCAGCCACCGAGGGGGCGGCACTGAAGCTTTCTTT.

This rearrangement joins TRBV2 to TRBJ2-1, with D possibly TRBD2 on 7 matching bases. V lost 6 bases and J lost 7, with 22 bases in between. CDR1 is SNHLY and CDR2 is FYNNEI in the germline V gene. The CDR3 spans 16 residues. CDR3 DNA sequence: TGTGCCAGCAGAGGCCCCAGGGTTGCGGGGGCGAATGAGCAGTTCTTC. This gives the protein CASRGPRVAGANEQFF.

The genes are TRBV6-5 and TRBJ2-7; D remains unclear. Germline V gene sequence: CDR1 MNHEY, CDR2 SVGAGI. CDR3 length equals 14 residues. Trimming removed 10 bases at V and 0 bases at J, with 16 bases between. CDR3 nucleotide sequence: TGTGCCACCCAGGCCTACAGTGCCTCCTACGAGCAGTACTTC. It encodes CATQAYSASYEQYF.

The chain combines TRBV9 with TRBJ2-1, with unresolved D. The CDR3 runs 15 residues. With 0 bases removed from V and 2 bases from J, the gap between germline ends came to 9 bases. Germline CDR1 SGDLS, CDR2 YYNGEE. CDR3 nucleotide sequence: TGTGCCAGCAGCGTAGTCGGTCTACCCTACAATGAGCAGTTCTTC. Translating it yields CASSVVGLPYNEQFF. Variable domain in full (rest from reference TRBV9 and TRBJ2-1): DSGVTQTPKHLITATGQRVTLRCSPRSGDLSVYWYQQSLDQGLQFLIQYYNGEERAKGNILERFSAQQFPDLHSELNLSSLELGDSALYFCASSVVGLPYNEQFFGPGTRLTVL.

The gene calls are TRBV28 and TRBJ1-5, with D unresolved. The CDR3 covers 11 residues. V was clipped by 6 bases and J by 2 bases, with 2 bases between them. The germline V gene has CDR1 MDHEN and CDR2 SYDVKM. CDR3 coding DNA: TGTGCCAGCAGCGGCAATCAGCCCCAGCATTTT. Its protein is CASSGNQPQHF.